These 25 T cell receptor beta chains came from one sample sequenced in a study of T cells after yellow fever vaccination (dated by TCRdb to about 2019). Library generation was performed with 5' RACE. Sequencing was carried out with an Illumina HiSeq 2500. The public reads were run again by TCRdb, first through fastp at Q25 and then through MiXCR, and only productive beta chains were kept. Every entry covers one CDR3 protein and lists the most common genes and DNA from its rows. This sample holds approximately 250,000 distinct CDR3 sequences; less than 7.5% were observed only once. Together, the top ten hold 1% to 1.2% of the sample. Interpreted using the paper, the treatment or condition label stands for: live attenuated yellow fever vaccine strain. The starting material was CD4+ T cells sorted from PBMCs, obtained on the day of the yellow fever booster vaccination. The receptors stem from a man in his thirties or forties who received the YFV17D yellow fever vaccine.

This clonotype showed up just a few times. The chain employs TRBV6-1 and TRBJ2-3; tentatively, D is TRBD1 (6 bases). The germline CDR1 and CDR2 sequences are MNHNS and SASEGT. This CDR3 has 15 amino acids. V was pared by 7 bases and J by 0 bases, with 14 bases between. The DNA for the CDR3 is TGTGCCAGCACCATGACTCAGGGGAGCACAGATACGCAGTATTTT. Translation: CASTMTQGSTDTQYF.

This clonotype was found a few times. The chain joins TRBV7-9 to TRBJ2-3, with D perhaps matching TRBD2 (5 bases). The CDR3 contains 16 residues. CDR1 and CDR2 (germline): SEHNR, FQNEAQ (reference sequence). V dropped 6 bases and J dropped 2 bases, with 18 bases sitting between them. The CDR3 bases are TGTGCCAGCAGTTATGCTAGTGTCCTAGCCACAGATACGCAGTATTTT. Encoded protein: CASSYASVLATDTQYF.

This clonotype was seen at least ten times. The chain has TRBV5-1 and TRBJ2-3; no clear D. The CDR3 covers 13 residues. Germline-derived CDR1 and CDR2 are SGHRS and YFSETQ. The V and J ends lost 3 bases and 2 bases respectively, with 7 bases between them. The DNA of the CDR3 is TGCGCCAGCAGCTCGACAAACACAGATACGCAGTATTTT. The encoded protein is CASSSTNTDTQYF.

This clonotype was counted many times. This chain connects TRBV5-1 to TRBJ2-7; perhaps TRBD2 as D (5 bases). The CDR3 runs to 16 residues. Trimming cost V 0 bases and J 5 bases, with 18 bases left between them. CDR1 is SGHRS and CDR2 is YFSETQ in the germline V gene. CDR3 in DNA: TGCGCCAGCAGCTTGGTTCTAGCTGCGTTGGTCCACGAGCAGTACTTC. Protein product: CASSLVLAALVHEQYF.

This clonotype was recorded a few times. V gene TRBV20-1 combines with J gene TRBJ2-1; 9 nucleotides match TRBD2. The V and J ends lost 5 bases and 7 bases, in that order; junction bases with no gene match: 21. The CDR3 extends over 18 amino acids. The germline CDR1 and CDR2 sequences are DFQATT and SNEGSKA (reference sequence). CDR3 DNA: TGCAGTGCTCTCCCGGGACTAGCTTACCGGGAGCAAGAAAATGAGCAGTTCTTC. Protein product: CSALPGLAYREQENEQFF.

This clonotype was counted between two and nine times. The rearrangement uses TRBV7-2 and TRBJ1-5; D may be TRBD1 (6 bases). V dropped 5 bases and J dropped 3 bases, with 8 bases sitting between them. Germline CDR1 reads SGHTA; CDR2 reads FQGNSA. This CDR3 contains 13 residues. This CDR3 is CASSTGINQPQHF. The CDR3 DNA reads TGTGCCAGCAGCACAGGGATCAATCAGCCCCAGCATTTT.

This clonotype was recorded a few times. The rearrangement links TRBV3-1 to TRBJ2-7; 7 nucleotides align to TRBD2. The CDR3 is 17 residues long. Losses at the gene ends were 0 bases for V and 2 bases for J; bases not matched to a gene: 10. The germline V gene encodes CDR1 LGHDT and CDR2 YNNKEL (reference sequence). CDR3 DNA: TGTGCCAGCAGCCAAGATCCCCCGGGCGGGAGAACCTACGAGCAGTACTTC. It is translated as CASSQDPPGGRTYEQYF.

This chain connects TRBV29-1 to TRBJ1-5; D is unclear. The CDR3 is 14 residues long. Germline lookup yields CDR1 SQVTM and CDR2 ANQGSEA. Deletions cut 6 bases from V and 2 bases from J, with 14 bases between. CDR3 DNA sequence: TGCAGCGTGGGAGAGGGTGGGGGCAATCAGCCCCAGCATTTT. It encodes CSVGEGGGNQPQHF.

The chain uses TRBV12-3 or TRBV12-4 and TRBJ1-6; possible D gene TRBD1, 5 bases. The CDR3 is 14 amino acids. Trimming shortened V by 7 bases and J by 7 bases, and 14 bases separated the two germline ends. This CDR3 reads CASTLAGPNSPLHF. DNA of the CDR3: TGTGCCAGCACCCTAGCAGGGCCAAATTCACCCCTCCACTTT.

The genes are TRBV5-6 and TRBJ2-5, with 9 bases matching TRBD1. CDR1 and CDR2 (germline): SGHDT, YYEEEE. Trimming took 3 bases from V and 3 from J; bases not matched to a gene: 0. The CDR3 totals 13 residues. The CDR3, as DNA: TGTGCCAGCAGCTGGACAGGGGAAGAGACCCAGTACTTC. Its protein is CASSWTGEETQYF.

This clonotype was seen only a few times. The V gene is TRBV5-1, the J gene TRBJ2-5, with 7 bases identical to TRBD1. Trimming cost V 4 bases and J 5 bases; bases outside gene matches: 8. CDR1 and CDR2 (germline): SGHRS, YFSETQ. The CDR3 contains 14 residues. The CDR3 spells CASSPTGVEETQYF. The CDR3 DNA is TGCGCCAGCAGCCCTACAGGGGTGGAGGAGACCCAGTACTTC.

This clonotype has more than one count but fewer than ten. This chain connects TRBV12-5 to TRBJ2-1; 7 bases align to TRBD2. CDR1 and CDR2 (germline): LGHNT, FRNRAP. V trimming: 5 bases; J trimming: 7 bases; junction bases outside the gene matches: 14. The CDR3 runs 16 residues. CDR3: CASGPSGAGVGNEQFF. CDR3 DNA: TGTGCTAGTGGTCCCTCCGGGGCGGGAGTCGGGAATGAGCAGTTCTTC.

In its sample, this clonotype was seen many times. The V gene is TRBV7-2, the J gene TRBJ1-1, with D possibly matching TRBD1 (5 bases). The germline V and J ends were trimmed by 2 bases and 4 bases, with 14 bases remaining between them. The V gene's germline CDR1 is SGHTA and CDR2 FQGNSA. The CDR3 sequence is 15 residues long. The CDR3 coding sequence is TGTGCCAGCAGCTTAAGACGGGGGGAACTCACTGAAGCTTTCTTT. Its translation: CASSLRRGELTEAFF.

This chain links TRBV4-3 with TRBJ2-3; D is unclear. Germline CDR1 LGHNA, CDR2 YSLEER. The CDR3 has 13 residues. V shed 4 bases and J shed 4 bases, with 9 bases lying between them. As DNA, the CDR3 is TGCGCCAGCAGCCGATCCGACGCAGATACGCAGTATTTT. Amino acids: CASSRSDADTQYF.

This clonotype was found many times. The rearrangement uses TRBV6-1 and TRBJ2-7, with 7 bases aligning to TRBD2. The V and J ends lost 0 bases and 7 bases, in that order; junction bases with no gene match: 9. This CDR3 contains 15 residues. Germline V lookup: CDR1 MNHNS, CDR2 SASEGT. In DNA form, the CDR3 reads TGTGCCAGCAGTGAAGCCTCGGGAGGCCCGTGGGAGCAGTACTTC. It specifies CASSEASGGPWEQYF.

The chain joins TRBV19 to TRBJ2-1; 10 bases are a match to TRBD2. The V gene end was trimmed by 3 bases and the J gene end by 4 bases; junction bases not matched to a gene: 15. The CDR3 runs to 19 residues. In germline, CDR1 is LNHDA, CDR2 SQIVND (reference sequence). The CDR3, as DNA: TGTGCCAGTAGTATCTCCTGGACTAGCGGTTCGGGCCGTTACAATGAGCAGTTCTTC. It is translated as CASSISWTSGSGRYNEQFF.

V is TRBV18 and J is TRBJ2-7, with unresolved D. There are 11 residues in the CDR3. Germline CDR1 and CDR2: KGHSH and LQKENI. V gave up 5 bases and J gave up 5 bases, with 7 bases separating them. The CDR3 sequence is CASSVDNEQYF. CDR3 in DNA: TGTGCCAGCTCAGTCGACAACGAGCAGTACTTC.

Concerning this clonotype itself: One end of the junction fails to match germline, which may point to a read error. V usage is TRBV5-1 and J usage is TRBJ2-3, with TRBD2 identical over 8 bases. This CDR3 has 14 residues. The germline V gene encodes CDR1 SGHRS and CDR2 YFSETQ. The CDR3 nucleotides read TGCGCCAGCAATCTAGCGGGTTTCACAGATGCGCAGTATTTT. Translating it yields CASNLAGFTDAQYF.

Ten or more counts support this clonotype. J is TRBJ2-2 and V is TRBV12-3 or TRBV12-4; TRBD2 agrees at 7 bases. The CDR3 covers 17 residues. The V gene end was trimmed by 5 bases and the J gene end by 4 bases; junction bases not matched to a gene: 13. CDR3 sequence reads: CASSHSPPAGLTGELFF. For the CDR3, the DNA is TGTGCCAGCAGTCACTCCCCCCCAGCGGGGCTCACCGGGGAGCTGTTTTTT.

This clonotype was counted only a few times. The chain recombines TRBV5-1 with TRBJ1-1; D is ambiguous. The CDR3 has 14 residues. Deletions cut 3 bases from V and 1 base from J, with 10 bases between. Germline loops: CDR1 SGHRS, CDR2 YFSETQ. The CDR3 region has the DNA TGCGCCAGCAGCTGGGTGTCAAGGAACACTGAAGCTTTCTTT. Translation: CASSWVSRNTEAFF.

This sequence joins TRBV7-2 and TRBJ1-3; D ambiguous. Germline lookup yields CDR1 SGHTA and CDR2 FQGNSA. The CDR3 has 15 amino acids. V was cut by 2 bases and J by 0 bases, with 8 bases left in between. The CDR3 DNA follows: TGTGCCAGCAGCTTATCCGGCAACTCTGGAAACACCATATATTTT. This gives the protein CASSLSGNSGNTIYF.

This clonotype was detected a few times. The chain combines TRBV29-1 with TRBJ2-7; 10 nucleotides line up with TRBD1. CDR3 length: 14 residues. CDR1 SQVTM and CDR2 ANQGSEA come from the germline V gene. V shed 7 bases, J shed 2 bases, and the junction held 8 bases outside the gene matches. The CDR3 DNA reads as TGCAGCGCCAGACAGGGGGCGCGACCCTACGAGCAGTACTTC. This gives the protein CSARQGARPYEQYF.

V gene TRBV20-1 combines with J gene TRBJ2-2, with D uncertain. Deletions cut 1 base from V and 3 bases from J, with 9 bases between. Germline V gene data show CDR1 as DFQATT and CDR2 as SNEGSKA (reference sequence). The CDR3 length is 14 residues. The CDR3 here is CSARGPLDTGELFF. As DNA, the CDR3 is TGCAGTGCTAGAGGTCCTCTAGACACCGGGGAGCTGTTTTTT.

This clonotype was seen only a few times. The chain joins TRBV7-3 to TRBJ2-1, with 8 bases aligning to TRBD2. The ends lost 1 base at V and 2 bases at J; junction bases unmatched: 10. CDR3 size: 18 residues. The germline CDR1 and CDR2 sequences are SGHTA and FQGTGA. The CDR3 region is CASSLIGGRTRAYNEQFF. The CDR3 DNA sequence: TGTGCCAGCAGCTTAATAGGCGGGAGGACGAGGGCCTACAATGAGCAGTTCTTC.

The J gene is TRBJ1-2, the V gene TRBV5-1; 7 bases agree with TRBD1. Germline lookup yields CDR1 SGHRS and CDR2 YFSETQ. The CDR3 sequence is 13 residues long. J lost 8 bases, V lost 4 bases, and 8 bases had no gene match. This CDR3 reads CASSPGTVGGYTF. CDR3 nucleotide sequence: TGCGCCAGCAGCCCCGGGACAGTTGGCGGCTACACCTTC.